This TCR beta chain was retrieved from a study of T-cell reconstitution after alpha-beta-depleted transplantation in children. CDR1 and CDR2 from the germline V gene are MGHDK and SYGVNS. The CDR3 has 13 residues. Trimming took off 2 bases at V and 6 bases at J, with 10 bases between the two ends. This clonotype was observed a handful of times. A library of TCRbeta sequences, prepared with unique molecular identifiers, was generated. In TCRdb, the PCR reads were re-called with MiXCR into one record per CDR3 protein. The sample records approximately 490,000 distinct CDR3 sequences, roughly an eighth being singletons.

The sequence came from a human donor who donated a stem cell graft to a child with combined immunodeficiency. The material sequenced was PBMCs from the stem cell graft donor, taken from the stem cell graft. The chain links TRBV25-1 to TRBJ1-2, with no clear D. CDR3: CASSEQHHDGYTF. The CDR3, as DNA: TGTGCCAGCAGTGAACAGCACCACGATGGCTACACCTTC.